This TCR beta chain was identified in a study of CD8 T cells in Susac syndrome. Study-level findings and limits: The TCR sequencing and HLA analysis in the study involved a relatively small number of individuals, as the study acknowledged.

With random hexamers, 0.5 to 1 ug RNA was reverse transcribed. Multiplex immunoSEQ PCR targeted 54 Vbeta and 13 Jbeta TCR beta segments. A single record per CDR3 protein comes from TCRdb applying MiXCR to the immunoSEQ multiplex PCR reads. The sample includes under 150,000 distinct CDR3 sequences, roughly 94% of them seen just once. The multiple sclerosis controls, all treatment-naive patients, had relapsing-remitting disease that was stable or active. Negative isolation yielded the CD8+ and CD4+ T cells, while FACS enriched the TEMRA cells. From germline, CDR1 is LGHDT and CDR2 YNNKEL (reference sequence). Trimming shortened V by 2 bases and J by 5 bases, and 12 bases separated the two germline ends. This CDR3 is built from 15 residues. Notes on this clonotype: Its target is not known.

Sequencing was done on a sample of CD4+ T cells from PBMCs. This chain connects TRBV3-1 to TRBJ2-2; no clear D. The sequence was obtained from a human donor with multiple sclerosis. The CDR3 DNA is TGTGCCAGCAGCCAACTTGACGGGCGGACCGGGGAGCTGTTTTTT. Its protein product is CASSQLDGRTGELFF.